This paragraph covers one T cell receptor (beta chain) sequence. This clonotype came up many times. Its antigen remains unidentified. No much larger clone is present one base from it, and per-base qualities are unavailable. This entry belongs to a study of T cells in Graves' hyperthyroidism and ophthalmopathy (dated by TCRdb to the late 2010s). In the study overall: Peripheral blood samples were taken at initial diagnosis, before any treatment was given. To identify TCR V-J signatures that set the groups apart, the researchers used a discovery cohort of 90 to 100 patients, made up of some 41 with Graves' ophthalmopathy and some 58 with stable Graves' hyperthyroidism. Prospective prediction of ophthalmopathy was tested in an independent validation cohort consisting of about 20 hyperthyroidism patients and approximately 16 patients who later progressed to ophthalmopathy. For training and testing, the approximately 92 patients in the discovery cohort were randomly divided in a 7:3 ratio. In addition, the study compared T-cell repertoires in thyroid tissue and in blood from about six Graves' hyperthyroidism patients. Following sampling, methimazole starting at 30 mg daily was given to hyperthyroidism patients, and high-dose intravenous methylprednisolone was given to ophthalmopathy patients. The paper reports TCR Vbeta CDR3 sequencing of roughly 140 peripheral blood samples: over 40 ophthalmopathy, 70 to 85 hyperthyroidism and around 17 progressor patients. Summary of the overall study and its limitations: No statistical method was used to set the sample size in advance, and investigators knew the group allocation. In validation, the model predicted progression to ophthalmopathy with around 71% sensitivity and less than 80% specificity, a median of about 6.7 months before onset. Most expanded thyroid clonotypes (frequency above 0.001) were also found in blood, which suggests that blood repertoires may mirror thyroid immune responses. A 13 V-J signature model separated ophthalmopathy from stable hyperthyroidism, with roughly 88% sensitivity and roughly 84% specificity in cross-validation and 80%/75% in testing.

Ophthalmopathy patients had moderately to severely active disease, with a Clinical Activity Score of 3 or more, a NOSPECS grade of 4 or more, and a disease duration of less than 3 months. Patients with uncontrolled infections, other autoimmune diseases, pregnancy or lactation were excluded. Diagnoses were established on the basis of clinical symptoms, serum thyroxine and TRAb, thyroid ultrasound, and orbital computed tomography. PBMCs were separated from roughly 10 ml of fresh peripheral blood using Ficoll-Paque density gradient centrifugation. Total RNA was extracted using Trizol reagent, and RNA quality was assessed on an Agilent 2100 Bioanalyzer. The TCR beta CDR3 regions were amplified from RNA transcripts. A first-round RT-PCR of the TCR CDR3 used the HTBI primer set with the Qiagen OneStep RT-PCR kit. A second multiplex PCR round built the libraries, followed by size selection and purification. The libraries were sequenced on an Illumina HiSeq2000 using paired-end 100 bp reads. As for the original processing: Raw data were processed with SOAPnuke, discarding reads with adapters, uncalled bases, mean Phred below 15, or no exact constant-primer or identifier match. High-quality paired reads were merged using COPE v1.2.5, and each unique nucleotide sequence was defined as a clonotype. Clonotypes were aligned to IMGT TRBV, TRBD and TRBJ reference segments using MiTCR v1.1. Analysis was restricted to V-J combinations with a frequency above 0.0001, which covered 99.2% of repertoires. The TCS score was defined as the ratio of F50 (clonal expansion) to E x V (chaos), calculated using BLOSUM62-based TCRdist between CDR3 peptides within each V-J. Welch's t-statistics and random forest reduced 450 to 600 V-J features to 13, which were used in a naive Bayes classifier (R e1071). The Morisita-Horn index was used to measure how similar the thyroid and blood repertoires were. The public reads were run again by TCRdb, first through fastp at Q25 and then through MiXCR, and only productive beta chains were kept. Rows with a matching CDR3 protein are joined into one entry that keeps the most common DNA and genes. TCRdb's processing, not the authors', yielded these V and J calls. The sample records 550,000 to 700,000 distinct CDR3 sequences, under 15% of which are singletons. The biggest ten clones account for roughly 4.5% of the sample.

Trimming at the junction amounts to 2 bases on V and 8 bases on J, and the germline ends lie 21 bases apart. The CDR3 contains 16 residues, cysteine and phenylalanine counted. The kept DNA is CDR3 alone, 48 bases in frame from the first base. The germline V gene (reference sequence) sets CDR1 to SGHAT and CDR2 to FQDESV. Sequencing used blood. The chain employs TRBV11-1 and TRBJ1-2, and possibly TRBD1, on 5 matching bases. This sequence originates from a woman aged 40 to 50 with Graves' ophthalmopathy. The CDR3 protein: CASSLSASGGGEGYTF. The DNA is TGTGCCAGCAGCTTATCCGCTTCGGGGGGGGGTGAAGGCTACACCTTC.